Listed here is a single TCR beta chain. It has no known antigen specificity. Base quality data are lacking; no much larger clone is found one base away. The source of the sample is a study of T cell repertoires in cytomegalovirus infection (dated by TCRdb to between 2018 and 2021). For the wider study: Recently identified HLA-C-restricted CMV epitopes, whose presentation resists viral immunomodulation, were targeted by peptide stimulations together with well-studied HLA-B-restricted epitopes. Because public TCR beta signatures pointed to carriage of CMV infection together with the matching HLA type, the HLA type of each donor mattered for the analysis. Overall results and qualifications from the work: Carriers of CMV infection plus the relevant HLA type were discriminated by the cumulative frequency of public TCR beta family members in the study cohort and in an independent roughly 340-donor cohort. The ex vivo response was dominated by HLA-C-restricted CMV-specific TCR beta clonotypes, which also provided the single most frequent clonotype in two of eight donors.

The treatment or condition label corresponds to: in vitro stimulation with specific CMV peptide epitopes to enrich CMV-specific T cells. Germline trimming amounts to 8 bases on V and 1 base on J, with 13 as the count of junction bases outside the gene matches. Sequences LNHDA (CDR1) and SQIVND (CDR2) are obtained from the germline V gene (reference sequence). The CDR3 measures 16 amino acids from cysteine to phenylalanine. The retained sequence is limited to the CDR3, 48 bases, with the frame set at the first base. Sequencing relied on an Illumina HiSeq 1500. TCRdb reanalyzed the raw reads on its own, using fastp at Q25 for trimming and MiXCR for clone calling, and kept in-frame beta chains. Records with the same CDR3 protein are collapsed into one entry carrying the most frequent genes and DNA. Present in this sample are about 500,000 distinct CDR3 sequences, around 30% of which were seen just once. Together, the top ten hold roughly 15% of the sample.

In this chain, TRBV19 is recombined with TRBJ1-1; TRBD1 lines up with 7 middle nucleotides. This receptor was obtained from a human donor in good health (CMV status not recorded). Some clones in this sample may be carry-over from other donors' samples. The sample here was cultured PBMCs, taken from culture after CMV antigen stimulation. CDR3 region: CASRNPQGVSNTEAFF. At the DNA level, the sequence is TGTGCCAGTCGAAATCCCCAGGGGGTCTCGAACACTGAAGCTTTCTTT.